The 27 T cell receptor beta chains reported below all come from one sample, sequenced in a study of T cell clonality in common variable immunodeficiency (dated by TCRdb to about 2015). Library generation was performed with the immunoSEQ multiplex PCR assay. What TCRdb holds here is the immuneACCESS table cut down to in-frame rearrangements. Part of the clones is not present; checked against another copy, under half of the missing clones reflect an unresolved V gene, and the others are unexplained. This sample contains about 42,000 clones, none of which is a singleton. Jointly, the top ten make up 2.5% to 3% of the sample. Sequenced input: peripheral blood mononuclear cells. These receptors were taken from a person aged 18-69 years in good health.

Ten or more counts support this clone. The read terminates 3 residues before the CDR3 end, so the remaining end is supplied by the germline J gene. The J gene is TRBJ2-5, the V gene TRBV10-3; D is perhaps TRBD1 (6 bases). Trimming pared 3 bases from V and 1 base from J, leaving 9 bases between. In germline, CDR1 is ENHRY, CDR2 SYGVKD. This CDR3 is 14 amino acids long. CDR3: CAISEGQSQETQYF. The CDR3 bases that were read are TGTGCCATCAGTGAAGGACAGAGCCAAGAGACC.

This clone was counted at least ten times. The read ends 3 residues shy of where the CDR3 ends; the end is completed using the germline J gene. The chain links TRBV18 to TRBJ2-3; 15 bases align to TRBD2. The V gene's germline CDR1 is KGHSH and CDR2 LQKENI. J gave up 5 bases and V 3 bases, and 6 bases lay outside the gene matches. This CDR3 is 17 amino acids long. The CDR3 region is CASSPAGLAGGQDTQYF. The DNA read from the CDR3 is TGTGCCAGCTCACCCGCCGGACTAGCGGGGGGGCAAGATACG.

A remark on this clone: The CDR3 end is not reached by the read, which stops 3 residues before it; the germline J gene fills it in. The chain is built from TRBV20-1 and TRBJ2-1; TRBD2 agrees at 13 bases. This CDR3 is 18 amino acids long. Germline values: CDR1 DFQATT, CDR2 SNEGSKA (reference sequence). J lost 0 bases, V lost 0 bases, and 5 bases had no gene match. CDR3 DNA (partial): TGCAGTGCTAGAGATCCGGGACTAGCGGGGTTCTCCTACAATGAG. Translated, it gives CSARDPGLAGFSYNE. Given in full, the CDR3 is CSARDPGLAGFSYNEQFF.

The sample holds many counts of this clone. The CDR3 end falls 3 residues outside the read, so it is completed with the germline J gene. J is TRBJ1-1 and V is TRBV2; 11 bases line up with TRBD1. V lost 4 bases, J lost 1 base, and 2 bases stayed unmatched. Germline-derived CDR1 and CDR2 are SNHLY and FYNNEI. There are 15 residues in the CDR3. The sequenced CDR3 bases are TGTGCCAGCAGTGGGACAGGGGGCGAGAACACTGAA. This translates into CASSGTGGENTE. The whole CDR3 is CASSGTGGENTEAFF.

This clone was counted many times. The CDR3 end is not reached by the read, which stops 3 residues before it; the germline J gene fills it in. V gene TRBV5-4 combines with J gene TRBJ2-3; D uncertain. Germline assignment: CDR1 SGHNT and CDR2 YYREEE (reference sequence). The CDR3 is made up of 14 amino acids. V was shortened by 0 bases and J by 6 bases, with 11 bases between the two germline ends. The DNA read from the CDR3 is TGTGCCAGCAGCTTGGTTGGTCAGATGGATACG. Residues: CASSLVGQMDT. Given in full, the CDR3 is CASSLVGQMDTQYF.

This clone was seen at least ten times. The CDR3 extends 3 residues past the end of the read, so its final part is completed from the germline J gene. J is TRBJ1-2 and V is TRBV19; tentative D call: TRBD1 (6 bases). The CDR3 sequence is 14 residues long. Germline V gene data show CDR1 as LNHDA and CDR2 as SQIVND (reference sequence). With 10 bases removed from V and 6 bases from J, the gap between germline ends came to 21 bases. Partial CDR3 DNA: TGTGCCACCAGGGACACTTTCATAAACGATGGC. Translating it yields CATRDTFINDG. In full, the CDR3 is CATRDTFINDGYTF.

A word on this clone: The sequenced fragment ends 3 residues before the CDR3 boundary, so the rest is inferred from the germline J gene. This chain connects TRBV2 to TRBJ2-2, with 8 bases matching TRBD1. The V segment lost 6 bases and the J segment 6 bases; nucleotides outside the gene matches: 9. Looked up from germline, CDR1 is SNHLY and CDR2 is FYNNEI. This CDR3 is 15 amino acids long. This CDR3 is CASRLDREGAGELFF. CDR3 DNA, as far as it was read: TGTGCCAGCAGATTGGACAGGGAAGGCGCCGGGGAG.

In its sample, this clone was seen a few times. This chain's CDR3 is CASSFQRAYNEQFF. The CDR3 bases that were read are TGTGCCAGCAGCTTCCAGAGGGCGTACAATGAG. The chain couples TRBV7-9 to TRBJ2-1, with TRBD2 as a possible D gene (5 bases). The read terminates 3 residues ahead of where the CDR3 ends, so the germline J gene completes it. The V end lost 3 bases, the J end lost 4 bases, and 10 bases lay between the germline ends. CDR1 and CDR2 (germline): SEHNR, FQNEAQ (reference sequence). The CDR3 sequence is 14 residues long.

This clone came up many times. The observed sequence ends 3 residues before the CDR3 terminus, with the missing tail filled in from the germline J gene. This chain joins TRBV11-3 and TRBJ2-2; weak D call: TRBD2 (6 bases). The CDR3 totals 15 residues. The germline CDR1 and CDR2 sequences are SGHNT and YENEEA. The V gene lost 0 bases and the J gene lost 7 bases, with 12 bases spanning the gap. CDR3 bases read: TGTGCCAGCAGCTTAGAGGGCATCGGGGGCGGGGAG. Protein product: CASSLEGIGGGE. The whole CDR3 sequence is CASSLEGIGGGELFF.

This clone was picked up many times. The read halts 3 residues ahead of the CDR3 end, with the missing end drawn from the germline J gene. The chain joins TRBV20-1 to TRBJ2-7, with 10 positions matching TRBD2. The CDR3 runs 13 residues. CDR1 is DFQATT, CDR2 SNEGSKA, per germline (reference sequence). The ends lost 6 bases at V and 1 base at J; junction bases unmatched: 3. CDR3 protein: CSAFSGGSYEQYF. The DNA read from the CDR3 is TGCAGTGCCTTTAGCGGGGGGTCCTACGAG.

The sample holds many counts of this clone. The read terminates 3 residues ahead of where the CDR3 ends, so the germline J gene completes it. The chain uses TRBV12-3 or TRBV12-4 and TRBJ2-7; D might be TRBD2 (5 bases). Trimming took 10 bases from V and 3 from J, leaving 16 bases between them. This CDR3 has 13 residues. The CDR3 spells CAIGRGTNYEQYF. The part of the CDR3 DNA that was read is TGTGCCATCGGTCGGGGTACAAACTACGAG.

This clone was picked up many times. The CDR3 reads CASSLGSGGSPLHF. CDR3 DNA, as far as it was read: TGTGCCAGCAGCTTAGGGTCAGGAGGTTCACCC. This chain uses TRBV5-4 with TRBJ1-6, with D hard to call. The missing CDR3 end, 3 residues past where the read stops, is filled in from the germline J gene. CDR3 length: 14 amino acids. The germline gives CDR1 SGHNT, CDR2 YYREEE (reference sequence). The V end lost 2 bases, the J end lost 9 bases, and 12 bases lay between the germline ends.

This clone came up many times. The read halts 3 residues ahead of the CDR3 end, with the missing end drawn from the germline J gene. The chain joins TRBV12-3 or TRBV12-4 to TRBJ1-2; TRBD1 is a possible D gene (5 bases). Trimming left V 6 bases short and J 2 bases short, with 13 bases between. This CDR3 contains 14 residues. The CDR3 loop is CASSPGRGNYGYTF. The CDR3 bases that were read are TGTGCCAGCAGCCCCGGACGGGGGAACTATGGC.

Points on this clone: The read terminates 3 residues ahead of where the CDR3 ends, so the germline J gene completes it. The chain links TRBV7-9 to TRBJ1-2; D perhaps matches TRBD1 (5 bases). CDR1 SEHNR and CDR2 FQNEAQ come from the germline V gene (reference sequence). This CDR3 comprises 14 residues. This CDR3 is CASSLSGTHTDYTF. The DNA read from the CDR3 is TGTGCCAGCAGCTTATCCGGGACTCACACTGAC.

A remark on this clone: The DNA ends 3 residues before the CDR3 does, and the rest of the CDR3 is filled in from the germline J gene. The rearrangement uses TRBV16 and TRBJ2-1, with 10 bases aligning to TRBD1. Germline V gives CDR1 KGHSY, CDR2 FQNENV. V shed 2 bases, J shed 8 bases, and the junction held 6 bases outside the gene matches. The CDR3 spans 15 residues. The CDR3 is CASSQQGQGLHEQFF. Incomplete CDR3 DNA: TGTGCCAGCAGCCAACAGGGACAGGGGTTGCATGAG.

At least ten counts were recorded for this clone. The CDR3 end falls 3 residues outside the read, so it is completed with the germline J gene. The V gene is TRBV7-9, the J gene TRBJ2-5; 7 nucleotides align to TRBD1. The CDR3 contains 15 residues. Germline CDR1 and CDR2: SEHNR and FQNEAQ (reference sequence). Trimming cost V 5 bases and J 4 bases; bases outside gene matches: 10. The CDR3 spells CASSGKTGLGETQYF. The CDR3 DNA, read in part, is TGTGCCAGCAGCGGAAAGACAGGGTTAGGAGAGACC.

This clone was counted many times. The missing CDR3 end, 3 residues past where the read stops, is filled in from the germline J gene. V is TRBV23-1 and J is TRBJ1-1, with 9 bases that match TRBD1. TRBV23-1 is sorted into the ORF group, with uncertain function. The CDR3 is 16 residues long. The V gene end was trimmed by 3 bases and the J gene end by 3 bases; junction bases not matched to a gene: 8. The CDR3 reads CASSQDRGSGDTEAFF. The sequenced part of the CDR3 DNA is TGCGCCAGCAGTCAGGACAGGGGTAGTGGGGACACTGAA.

There are many counts of this clone. The read terminates 3 residues before the CDR3 end, so the remaining end is supplied by the germline J gene. The V and J genes are TRBV19 and TRBJ2-5, with 7 bases identical to TRBD2. V dropped 5 bases and J dropped 4; count of bases not matched to a gene: 4. CDR3 length: 13 amino acids. Germline V gene data show CDR1 as LNHDA and CDR2 as SQIVND (reference sequence). CDR3 amino acids: CASSGGRGETQYF. The sequenced part of the CDR3 DNA is TGTGCCAGTAGTGGGGGGAGGGGAGAGACC.

A word on this clone: The read halts 3 residues ahead of the CDR3 end, with the missing end drawn from the germline J gene. The chain combines TRBV11-3 with TRBJ2-5, with D perhaps TRBD1 (5 bases). V was trimmed by 4 bases and J by 2 bases, leaving 11 bases between them. The CDR3 has 14 residues. From germline, CDR1 is SGHNT and CDR2 YENEEA. This CDR3 is CASSSSGAQETQYF. The CDR3 DNA, read in part, is TGTGCCAGCAGCTCGTCTGGGGCGCAAGAGACC.

This clone was seen many times. Sequencing ends 3 residues short of the CDR3 end; the germline J gene provides the rest. This sequence joins TRBV5-4 and TRBJ1-1; a weak D match, TRBD1 (5 bases). Germline assignment: CDR1 SGHNT and CDR2 YYREEE (reference sequence). The CDR3 extends over 14 amino acids. CDR3 in amino acids: CASSTSGAGWEAFF. Partial CDR3 DNA: TGTGCCAGCAGTACCTCTGGGGCCGGATGGGAA.

This clone has at least ten counts. The read halts 3 residues ahead of the CDR3 end, with the missing end drawn from the germline J gene. The chain carries TRBV18 and TRBJ2-5, with 7 bases that match TRBD1. This CDR3 has 13 residues. CDR1 is KGHSH and CDR2 is LQKENI in the germline V gene. V shed 4 bases, J shed 2 bases, and the junction held 1 base outside the gene matches. CDR3 residues: CASSRQGQETQYF. Incomplete CDR3 DNA: TGTGCCAGCTCACGACAGGGTCAAGAGACC.

Notes on this clone: The CDR3 end is not reached by the read, which stops 3 residues before it; the germline J gene fills it in. V and J are TRBV2 and TRBJ1-3; the match to TRBD1 covers 7 bases. This CDR3 has 15 amino acids. The V gene's germline CDR1 is SNHLY and CDR2 FYNNEI. J gave up 2 bases and V 0 bases, and 1 base lay outside the gene matches. The CDR3 DNA, read in part, is TGTGCCAGCAGTGAAGCGCAGGGGGCTGGAAACACC. It translates to CASSEAQGAGNT. The full CDR3 protein is CASSEAQGAGNTIYF.

This clone came up many times. The CDR3 end is not reached by the read, which stops 3 residues before it; the germline J gene fills it in. This rearrangement joins TRBV20-1 to TRBJ2-7; 9 bases match TRBD2. Germline values: CDR1 DFQATT, CDR2 SNEGSKA (reference sequence). This CDR3 region has 15 residues. With V trimmed by 3 bases and J by 3 bases, 9 bases remained unmatched. The sequenced CDR3 bases are TGCAGTGCTAGCGACCCTAGCGGGAAGAGCTACGAG. Protein product: CSASDPSGKSYE. The entire CDR3 reads CSASDPSGKSYEQYF.

In this sample, this clone turned up many times. This chain's CDR3 is CASSLWGTEETQYF. The CDR3 bases that were read are TGCGCCAGCAGCTTGTGGGGGACTGAAGAGACC. The chain recombines TRBV5-1 with TRBJ2-5; weak D call: TRBD2 (6 bases). With the read ending 3 residues before the CDR3 end, the germline J gene is used to fill in that end. The V gene's germline CDR1 is SGHRS and CDR2 YFSETQ. V was trimmed by 1 base and J by 3 bases, leaving 10 bases between them. This CDR3 is built from 14 residues.

This clone appeared many times. Read sequence stops 3 residues before the CDR3 end, and the germline J gene provides the missing end. The chain is built from TRBV30 and TRBJ1-2; TRBD1 might be the D (6 bases). The CDR3 loop spans 13 amino acids. From germline, CDR1 is GTSNPN and CDR2 SVGIG (reference sequence). V was shortened by 4 bases and J by 5 bases, with 14 bases between the two germline ends. The CDR3 is CAWTGVTSYGYTF. The DNA read from the CDR3 is TGTGCCTGGACAGGGGTCACCTCTTATGGC.

This clone came up many times. Read sequence stops 3 residues before the CDR3 end, and the germline J gene provides the missing end. The J gene is TRBJ1-5, the V gene TRBV6-1; 7 positions match TRBD1. Germline-derived CDR1 and CDR2 are MNHNS and SASEGT. This CDR3 spans 15 amino acids. J gave up 3 bases and V 2 bases, and 4 bases lay outside the gene matches. The CDR3 sequence is CASSEMGQINQPQHF. CDR3 DNA (partial): TGTGCCAGCAGTGAAATGGGACAGATCAATCAGCCC.

This clone appeared many times. With the read ending 3 residues before the CDR3 end, the germline J gene is used to fill in that end. This chain links TRBV5-1 with TRBJ1-1; D possibly corresponds to TRBD1 (6 bases). This CDR3 spans 14 amino acids. The germline V gene encodes CDR1 SGHRS and CDR2 YFSETQ. Between the trimmed V and J ends, which lost 0 bases and 4 bases, there was a span of 10 bases. CDR3 DNA (partial): TGCGCCAGCAGCTTGGCTACAGGGCCCACTGAA. Translated: CASSLATGPTE. The whole CDR3 protein reads CASSLATGPTEAFF.